The 24 T cell receptor beta chains listed next were all sequenced from one sample in a study of T-cell memory formation after mild COVID-19. TCRdb used MiXCR to reprocess the 5' RACE reads, holding one entry per CDR3 protein. Here the sample spans about 160,000 distinct CDR3 sequences, roughly 31% being singletons. Sequencing was done on a sample of PBMCs or a T cell subset sorted from them (not recorded which). These receptors all come from an adult woman who had mild COVID-19 (a few samples of this study predate the infection). Cell type and time point are not known.

The J gene is TRBJ2-1, the V gene TRBV11-3, with 8 bases identical to TRBD2. The CDR3 is 15 amino acids. V was pared by 5 bases and J by 8 bases, with 11 bases of the junction left unmatched. Germline lookup yields CDR1 SGHNT and CDR2 YENEEA. The CDR3 loop is CASSPREGPRDEQFF. Written as DNA, the CDR3 is TGTGCCAGCAGCCCTCGGGAGGGGCCTAGGGATGAGCAGTTCTTC.

The V gene is TRBV4-1, the J gene TRBJ2-5; TRBD1 matches 8 bases. The CDR3 runs 14 residues. Germline values: CDR1 MGHRA, CDR2 YSYEKL. The ends lost 4 bases at V and 0 bases at J; junction bases unmatched: 1. CDR3 in amino acids: CASSLGQDQETQYF. The CDR3 region has the DNA TGCGCCAGCAGCCTGGGACAGGACCAAGAGACCCAGTACTTC.

The chain has TRBV7-6 and TRBJ2-7, with TRBD2 matching 7 bases. The CDR3 consists of 14 residues. The germline V gene encodes CDR1 SGHVS and CDR2 FNYEAQ. J lost 2 bases, V lost 5 bases, and 6 bases had no gene match. The CDR3 region has the DNA TGTGCCAGCAGCCTGAGGGGAGGGCCCTACGAGCAGTACTTC. Protein sequence: CASSLRGGPYEQYF.

The chain is built from TRBV14 and TRBJ2-2, with TRBD1 matching 7 bases. Germline CDR1 and CDR2: SGHDN and FVKESK. The V and J ends lost 4 bases and 6 bases, in that order; junction bases with no gene match: 5. This CDR3 has 14 amino acids. The DNA of the CDR3 is TGTGCCAGCAGCCGAATACAGGGGTCCGGGGAGCTGTTTTTT. It translates to CASSRIQGSGELFF.

This clonotype was recorded a few times. The V call is TRBV23-1, the J call TRBJ2-1; no clear D gene. TRBV23-1 falls under the ORF class, with uncertain function. The V end was cut by 4 bases, the J end by 8 bases, with 15 bases between. The length of the CDR3 is 14 residues. The CDR3 reads CASSLSRAFDEQFF. CDR3 bases: TGCGCCAGCAGTCTTAGTCGGGCTTTCGATGAGCAGTTCTTC.

This clonotype was recorded a few times. The V and J genes are TRBV24-1 and TRBJ1-1; no definite D call. V was shortened by 5 bases and J by 0 bases, with 3 bases between the two germline ends. The CDR3 length is 12 residues. Germline loops: CDR1 KGHDR, CDR2 SFDVKD. The CDR3 loop is CATSGLNTEAFF. The CDR3 DNA follows: TGTGCCACCAGTGGGTTGAACACTGAAGCTTTCTTT.

The chain recombines TRBV25-1 with TRBJ2-7, with TRBD2 matching over 8 bases. The germline V gene encodes CDR1 MGHDK and CDR2 SYGVNS. This CDR3 has 16 amino acids. V lost 7 bases, J lost 7 bases, and 18 bases stayed unmatched. CDR3 sequence: CASTRTEEAGAGEQYF. For the CDR3, the DNA is TGTGCCAGCACCCGAACTGAAGAAGCGGGAGCGGGAGAGCAGTACTTC.

The chain uses TRBV21-1 and TRBJ2-1; the table's D call TRBD2 went unverified against the DNA. TRBV21-1 is annotated as a pseudogene. The CDR3 length is 15 residues. The CDR3 region is CASSSRDCSYNEQFF. The DNA of the CDR3 is TGTGCCAGCAGCTCCCGGGACTGCTCCTACAATGAGCAGTTCTTC.

V gene TRBV11-1 combines with J gene TRBJ2-1; 7 bases map to TRBD1. In germline, CDR1 is SGHAT, CDR2 FQDESV (reference sequence). This CDR3 contains 14 residues. Trimming cost V 4 bases and J 7 bases; bases outside gene matches: 7. CDR3 nucleotide sequence: TGTGCCAGCAGCTCAGGGGGTTCTGTTAATGAGCAGTTCTTC. Amino acids: CASSSGGSVNEQFF.

This clonotype occurred many times. The chain combines TRBV5-1 with TRBJ2-1, with 10 positions matching TRBD2. Per germline, CDR1 SGHRS and CDR2 YFSETQ. The CDR3 is 17 amino acids. Trimming removed 0 bases from V and 4 bases from J; junction bases left unmatched: 7. The CDR3 DNA reads TGCGCCAGCAGCTTGGCCCTAGCGGGGGAGGTTTACAATGAGCAGTTCTTC. This gives the protein CASSLALAGEVYNEQFF.

The rearrangement uses TRBV6-6 and TRBJ1-2; the match to TRBD1 covers 11 bases. CDR1 and CDR2 from the germline V gene are MNHNY and SVGAGI (reference sequence). The CDR3 contains 15 residues. The CDR3 is CAVGGQGVANYGYTF. The CDR3 bases are TGTGCGGTGGGGGGACAGGGGGTCGCTAACTATGGCTACACCTTC.

This clonotype was seen a few times. J is TRBJ2-7 and V is TRBV4-1; maybe TRBD2 (6 bases). Germline V gives CDR1 MGHRA, CDR2 YSYEKL. V lost 2 bases and J lost 2, with 25 bases in between. The CDR3 contains 19 residues. CDR3 sequence: CASSQPTLQLASRTYEQYF. CDR3 in DNA: TGCGCCAGCAGCCAACCAACCCTACAACTAGCTTCCCGAACCTACGAGCAGTACTTC.

The chain couples TRBV20-1 to TRBJ2-7; D is perhaps TRBD2 (5 bases). The CDR3 totals 14 residues. The germline CDR1 and CDR2 sequences are DFQATT and SNEGSKA (reference sequence). Deletions cut 4 bases from V and 1 base from J, with 14 bases between. The CDR3: CSATDRDKSYEQYF. CDR3 DNA sequence: TGCAGTGCTACGGACCGGGATAAGTCCTACGAGCAGTACTTC.

The chain combines TRBV18 with TRBJ2-1; D might be TRBD2 (5 bases). Trimming pared 0 bases from V and 4 bases from J, leaving 7 bases between. The germline V gene has CDR1 KGHSH and CDR2 LQKENI. The CDR3 is 14 amino acids. The CDR3 sequence: CASSPPGEYNEQFF. The CDR3 region has the DNA TGTGCCAGCTCACCACCGGGAGAGTACAATGAGCAGTTCTTC.

This clonotype was recorded a few times. The chain uses TRBV11-2 and TRBJ2-5, with D unresolved. The CDR3 has 13 residues. V was cut by 1 base and J by 1 base, with 4 bases left in between. Germline CDR1 SGHAT, CDR2 FQNNGV. In DNA, the CDR3 is TGTGCCAGCAGCTTAGCCGCCCAAGAGACCCAGTACTTC. Translating it yields CASSLAAQETQYF.

This clonotype came up a few times. This sequence joins TRBV11-1 and TRBJ2-7, with D possibly being TRBD1 (6 bases). V lost 5 bases and J 3 bases, leaving 17 bases between the germline ends. CDR1 is SGHAT and CDR2 is FQDESV in the germline V gene (reference sequence). The length of the CDR3 is 15 residues. This chain's CDR3 is CASSLDGIRGYEQYF. The CDR3 DNA reads TGTGCCAGCAGCCTGGACGGAATCAGGGGCTACGAGCAGTACTTC.

This clonotype was picked up a small number of times. CDR3 sequence reads: CASSFSKAEQFF. CDR3 in DNA: TGTGCCAGCAGTTTTAGTAAGGCTGAGCAGTTCTTC. The J gene is TRBJ2-1, the V gene TRBV12-3 or TRBV12-4; no definite D call. The CDR3 contains 12 residues. Trimming shortened V by 3 bases and J by 9 bases, and 9 bases separated the two germline ends.

V usage is TRBV20-1 and J usage is TRBJ1-5; the match to TRBD1 covers 11 bases. The CDR3 totals 15 residues. Losses at the gene ends were 3 bases for V and 4 bases for J; bases not matched to a gene: 5. From germline, CDR1 is DFQATT and CDR2 SNEGSKA (reference sequence). The CDR3 loop reads CSASWTGGRNQPQHF. For the CDR3, the DNA is TGCAGTGCTAGCTGGACAGGGGGCAGGAATCAGCCCCAGCATTTT.

The chain employs TRBV4-2 and TRBJ2-7, with D unresolved. This CDR3 comprises 15 residues. Germline V gene sequence: CDR1 LGHNA, CDR2 YNFKEQ. The V and J ends lost 0 bases and 6 bases respectively, with 15 bases between them. The CDR3 nucleotides are TGTGCCAGCAGCCAAGATATGGGAATTGGCGGCGAGCAGTACTTC. Residues: CASSQDMGIGGEQYF.

This clonotype was seen a few times. The J gene is TRBJ2-1, the V gene TRBV5-1; D unresolved. The CDR3 consists of 16 residues. CDR1 and CDR2 from the germline V gene are SGHRS and YFSETQ. Deletions cut 0 bases from V and 9 bases from J, with 19 bases between. In DNA form, the CDR3 reads TGCGCCAGCAGCTTGGCCCGGATCGGAACGATCGGTGAGCAGTTCTTC. Translated: CASSLARIGTIGEQFF.

The V call is TRBV7-8, the J call TRBJ1-2, with D possibly TRBD1 on 5 matching bases. The germline CDR1 and CDR2 sequences are SGHVS and FQNEAQ. The CDR3 contains 15 residues. V was clipped by 5 bases and J by 5 bases, with 18 bases between them. CDR3 in amino acids: CASSPAGGVGYGYTF. CDR3 nucleotide sequence: TGTGCCAGCAGCCCAGCGGGGGGTGTGGGTTATGGCTACACCTTC.

A word on this clonotype: The junction and the germline gene differ at one end; a read error may be behind it. This rearrangement joins TRBV7-6 to TRBJ2-7; perhaps TRBD2 as D (5 bases). The CDR3 runs 13 residues. In germline, CDR1 is SGHVS, CDR2 FNYEAQ. CDR3 loop: CASSLAEAYGQYF. In DNA, the CDR3 is TGTGCCAGCAGCTTAGCGGAGGCCTACGGGCAGTACTTC.

Comments on this clonotype: At one end, the junction sequence differs from germline, possibly due to a read error. The chain carries TRBV7-7 and TRBJ2-1, with D tentatively TRBD1 (6 bases). Germline CDR1 is SSHAT and CDR2 is FNYEAQ (reference sequence). This CDR3 is built from 15 residues. The CDR3 is CASSLRAGESNEQFF. CDR3 DNA sequence: TGTGCTAGCAGCTTAAGGGCAGGGGAAAGCAATGAGCAGTTCTTC.

This sequence joins TRBV3-1 and TRBJ1-1, with 7 nucleotides matching TRBD1. V shed 3 bases and J 5 bases; nucleotides not matched to a gene: 3. The V gene's germline CDR1 is LGHDT and CDR2 YNNKEL (reference sequence). The CDR3 loop spans 13 amino acids. DNA for the CDR3: TGTGCCAGCAGCCAGGCCAGGGGGACTGAAGCTTTCTTT. Encoded protein: CASSQARGTEAFF.